The rows below give T cell receptor beta chains drawn from one sample of a study of molecular identifiers for immune sequencing clone quantification. TCRdb reanalysed the PCR reads using MiXCR and keeps one entry per CDR3 protein. The table shows 75,000 to 100,000 distinct CDR3 sequences, with 15% to 20% occurring only once. Material for sequencing was naive CD8+ T cells from blood, with Jurkat cell RNA spiked in. The receptors were gathered from a human donor in good health. Some libraries in this study had Jurkat cell RNA spiked in. CDR3s include the opening cysteine and the closing phenylalanine or tryptophan. D genes are given only for firm matches. Rows may omit the clone size; those that give it use once, few, many or a size class.

D: TRBD2
size: many
length: 16
V: TRBV6-5
J: TRBJ2-2
CDR3: CASRPPLAGVGGELFF
DNA: TGTGCCAGCAGGCCGCCCCTAGCGGGAGTCGGCGGGGAGCTGTTTTTT

D: TRBD2
size: many
length: 16
V: TRBV9
J: TRBJ2-3
CDR3: CASSAPLGTSRDTQYF
DNA: TGTGCCAGCAGCGCCCCACTCGGGACTAGCAGAGATACGCAGTATTTT

D: NA
size: many
length: 15
V: TRBV4-2
J: TRBJ1-2
CDR3: CASSQEGSAGLSYTF
DNA: TGTGCCAGCAGCCAAGAAGGGAGCGCGGGGCTGAGTTACACCTTC

D: NA
size: few
length: 15
V: TRBV7-9
J: TRBJ2-1
CDR3: CASSLVSAPYNEQFF
DNA: TGTGCCAGCAGCTTAGTGTCAGCCCCCTACAATGAGCAGTTCTTC

D: NA
size: many
length: 15
V: TRBV19
J: TRBJ1-5
CDR3: CASSMGGRSNQPQHF
DNA: TGTGCCAGTAGTATGGGGGGTCGGAGCAATCAGCCCCAGCATTTT

D: TRBD1
size: many
length: 11
V: TRBV12-3/TRBV12-4
J: TRBJ2-1
CDR3: CASSLGGQEFF
DNA: TGTGCCAGCAGTTTAGGGGGACAGGAGTTCTTC

D: TRBD1
size: many
length: 15
V: TRBV28
J: TRBJ1-2
CDR3: CASRILSDREDGYTF
DNA: TGTGCCAGCAGAATTCTCTCGGACAGGGAAGATGGCTACACCTTC

D: NA
size: many
length: 14
V: TRBV24-1
J: TRBJ2-2
CDR3: CATSPSSIPGELFF
DNA: TGTGCCACCAGTCCTTCCAGTATCCCCGGGGAGCTGTTTTTT

D: NA
size: many
length: 16
V: TRBV19
J: TRBJ2-7
CDR3: CASSFRGPTEPYEQYF
DNA: TGTGCCAGTAGTTTCCGGGGACCGACCGAACCCTACGAGCAGTACTTC

D: TRBD2
size: NA
length: 15
V: TRBV7-2
J: TRBJ2-7
CDR3: CASSSTSSSSYEQYF
DNA: TGTGCCAGCAGCTCGACTAGCTCTAGCTCCTACGAGCAGTACTTC

D: NA
size: many
length: 15
V: TRBV12-3/TRBV12-4
J: TRBJ2-3
CDR3: CASSFPRAGEDTQYF
DNA: TGTGCCAGCAGTTTCCCCCGGGCTGGGGAGGATACGCAGTATTTT

D: NA
size: many
length: 15
V: TRBV30
J: TRBJ2-7
CDR3: CAWSSGTQVLEEQYF
DNA: TGTGCCTGGAGTTCCGGGACGCAAGTGCTGGAGGAGCAGTACTTC

D: NA
size: many
length: 13
V: TRBV12-3/TRBV12-4
J: TRBJ2-5
CDR3: CASSFSGGETQYF
DNA: TGTGCCAGCAGCTTTAGTGGGGGCGAGACCCAGTACTTC

D: NA
size: many
length: 15
V: TRBV13
J: TRBJ2-1
CDR3: CASSSPGTPGGEQFF
DNA: TGTGCCAGCAGCTCACCCGGGACCCCAGGCGGTGAGCAGTTCTTC

D: TRBD1
size: many
length: 15
V: TRBV6-1
J: TRBJ1-5
CDR3: CASTSGTGAVQPQHF
DNA: TGTGCCAGCACCTCCGGGACAGGGGCAGTTCAGCCCCAGCATTTT

D: NA
size: many
length: 13
V: TRBV7-3
J: TRBJ2-3
CDR3: CASSLDSTDTQYF
DNA: TGTGCCAGCAGCTTAGACAGCACAGATACGCAGTATTTT

D: TRBD1
size: NA
length: 14
V: TRBV12-3/TRBV12-4
J: TRBJ1-1
CDR3: CASSLAKTGTEAFF
DNA: TGTGCCAGCAGTTTAGCTAAGACTGGGACAGAGGCTTTCTTT

D: NA
size: NA
length: 12
V: TRBV30
J: TRBJ2-7
CDR3: CAWSEVSYEQYF
DNA: TGTGCCTGGAGTGAAGTATCCTACGAGCAGTACTTC

D: NA
size: NA
length: 16
V: TRBV7-9
J: TRBJ2-3
CDR3: CASSLVPTGTTDTQYF
DNA: TGTGCCAGCAGTTTAGTTCCAACGGGGACCACAGATACGCAGTATTTT

D: NA
size: many
length: 13
V: TRBV27
J: TRBJ1-1
CDR3: CASSPLGDTEAFF
DNA: TGTGCCAGCAGTCCCCTTGGCGATACTGAAGCTTTCTTT

D: TRBD2
size: many
length: 13
V: TRBV19
J: TRBJ2-7
CDR3: CASESTGGYEQYF
DNA: TGTGCCTCTGAATCGACGGGAGGCTACGAGCAGTACTTC

D: TRBD1
size: many
length: 15
V: TRBV6-2/TRBV6-3
J: TRBJ2-3
CDR3: CASRTGTGLADTQYF
DNA: TGTGCCAGCAGGACCGGGACAGGGTTGGCAGATACGCAGTATTTT

D: TRBD1
size: many
length: 13
V: TRBV27
J: TRBJ2-7
CDR3: CASSAQGYYEQYF
DNA: TGTGCCAGCAGCGCACAGGGGTACTACGAGCAGTACTTC

D: NA
size: many
length: 15
V: TRBV5-1
J: TRBJ2-7
CDR3: CASSFAGPPSYEQYF
DNA: TGCGCCAGCAGCTTCGCAGGCCCTCCGAGCTACGAGCAGTACTTC

D: TRBD2
size: many
length: 16
V: TRBV12-3/TRBV12-4
J: TRBJ2-3
CDR3: CASRTISGGPGDTQYF
DNA: TGTGCCAGCAGGACTATTAGCGGGGGGCCGGGAGATACGCAGTATTTT

D: NA
size: many
length: 15
V: TRBV13
J: TRBJ2-3
CDR3: CASSLTLASTDTQYF
DNA: TGTGCCAGCAGCTTAACCCTGGCCAGCACAGATACGCAGTATTTT

D: TRBD1
size: many
length: 20
V: TRBV2
J: TRBJ1-5
CDR3: CASNLRGGGTGGAGNQPQHF
DNA: TGTGCCAGCAACCTAAGAGGGGGTGGGACAGGGGGCGCAGGCAATCAGCCCCAGCATTTT

D: NA
size: NA
length: 17
V: TRBV11-2
J: TRBJ2-3
CDR3: CASSLYVTDREVWKQYF
DNA: TGTGCCAGCAGCTTATACGTTACAGACAGGGAGGTGTGGAAGCAGTATTTT